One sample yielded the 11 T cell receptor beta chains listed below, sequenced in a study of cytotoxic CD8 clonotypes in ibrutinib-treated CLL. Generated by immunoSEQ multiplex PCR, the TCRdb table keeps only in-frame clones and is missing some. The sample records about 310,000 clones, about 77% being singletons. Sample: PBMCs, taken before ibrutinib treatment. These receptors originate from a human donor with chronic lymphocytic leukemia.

CDR3 sequence (DNA): TGTGCCAGCAGCCTTCGGGAGACCCAGTACTTC. Its protein is CASSLRETQYF. The chain joins TRBV6-1 to TRBJ2-5; D is uncertain. Germline-derived CDR1 and CDR2 are MNHNS and SASEGT. Between the trimmed V and J ends, which lost 6 bases and 5 bases, there was a span of 7 bases. CDR3 length equals 11 residues.

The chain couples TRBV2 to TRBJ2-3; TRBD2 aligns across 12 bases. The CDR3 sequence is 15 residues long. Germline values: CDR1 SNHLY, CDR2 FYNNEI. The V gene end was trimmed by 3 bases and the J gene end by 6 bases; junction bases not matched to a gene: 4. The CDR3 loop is CASSDQLAGGDTQYF. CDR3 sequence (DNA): TGTGCCAGCAGTGATCAGCTAGCGGGAGGGGATACGCAGTATTTT. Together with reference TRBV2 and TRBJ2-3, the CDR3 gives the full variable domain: EPEVTQTPSHQVTQMGQEVILRCVPISNHLYFYWYRQILGQKVEFLVSFYNNEISEKSEIFDDQFSVERPDGSNFTLKIRSTKLEDSAMYFCASSDQLAGGDTQYFGPGTRLTVL.

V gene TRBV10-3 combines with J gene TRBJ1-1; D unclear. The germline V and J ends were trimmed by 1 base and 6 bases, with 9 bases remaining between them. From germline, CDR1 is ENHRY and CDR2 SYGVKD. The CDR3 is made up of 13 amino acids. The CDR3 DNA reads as TGTGCCATCAGTGAGTTGGTGGGCCCTGAAGCTTTCTTT. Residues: CAISELVGPEAFF.

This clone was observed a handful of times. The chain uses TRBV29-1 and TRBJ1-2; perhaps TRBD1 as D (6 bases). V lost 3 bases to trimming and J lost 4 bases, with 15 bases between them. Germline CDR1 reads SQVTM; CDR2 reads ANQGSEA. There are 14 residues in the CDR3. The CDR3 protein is CSVDRWQGSYGYTF. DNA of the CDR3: TGCAGCGTTGATAGGTGGCAGGGGAGCTATGGCTACACCTTC.

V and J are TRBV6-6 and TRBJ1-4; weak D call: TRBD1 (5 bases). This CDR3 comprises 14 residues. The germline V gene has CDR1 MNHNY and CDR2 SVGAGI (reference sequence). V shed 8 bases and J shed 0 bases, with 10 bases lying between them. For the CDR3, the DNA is TGTGCCAGCGGCCAGGGTGCAACTAATGAAAAACTGTTTTTT. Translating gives CASGQGATNEKLFF.

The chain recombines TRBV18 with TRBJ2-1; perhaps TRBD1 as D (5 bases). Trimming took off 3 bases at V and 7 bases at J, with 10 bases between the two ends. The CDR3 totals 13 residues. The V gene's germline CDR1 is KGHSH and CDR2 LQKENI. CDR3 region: CASSPIYRNEQFF. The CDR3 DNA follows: TGTGCCAGCTCACCGATTTACAGGAATGAGCAGTTCTTC. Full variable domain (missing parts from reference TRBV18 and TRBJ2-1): NAGVMQNPRHLVRRRGQEARLRCSPMKGHSHVYWYRQLPEEGLKFMVYLQKENIIDESGMPKERFSAEFPKEGPSILRIQQVVRGDSAAYFCASSPIYRNEQFFGPGTRLTVL.

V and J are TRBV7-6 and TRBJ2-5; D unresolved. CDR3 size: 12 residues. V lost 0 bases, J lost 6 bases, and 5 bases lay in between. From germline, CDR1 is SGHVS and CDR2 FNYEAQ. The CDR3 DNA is TGTGCCAGCAGCTTAGCAGGGAAGACCCAGTACTTC. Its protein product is CASSLAGKTQYF.

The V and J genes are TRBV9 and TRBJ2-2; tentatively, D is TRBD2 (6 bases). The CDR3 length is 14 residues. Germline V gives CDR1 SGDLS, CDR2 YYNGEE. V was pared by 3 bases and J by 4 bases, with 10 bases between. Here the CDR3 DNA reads TGTGCCAGCAGCGCCGGGGACTCCACCGGGGAGCTGTTTTTT. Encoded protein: CASSAGDSTGELFF.

The CDR3 nucleotides are TGTGCCAGCAGGAAGACAGGGGGTTTTGTCTATGGCTACACCTTC. Amino acid sequence: CASRKTGGFVYGYTF. The V call is TRBV6-5, the J call TRBJ1-2, with 9 bases that match TRBD1. Germline values: CDR1 MNHEY, CDR2 SVGAGI. Trimming cost V 6 bases and J 4 bases; bases outside gene matches: 9. This CDR3 is built from 15 residues.

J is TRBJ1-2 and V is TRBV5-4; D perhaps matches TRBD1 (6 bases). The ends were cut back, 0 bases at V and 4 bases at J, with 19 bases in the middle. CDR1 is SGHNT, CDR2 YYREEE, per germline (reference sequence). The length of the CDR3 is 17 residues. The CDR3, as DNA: TGTGCCAGCAGCTTGGCGCTCACCGCAGGGGAGGGCTATGGCTACACCTTC. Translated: CASSLALTAGEGYGYTF.

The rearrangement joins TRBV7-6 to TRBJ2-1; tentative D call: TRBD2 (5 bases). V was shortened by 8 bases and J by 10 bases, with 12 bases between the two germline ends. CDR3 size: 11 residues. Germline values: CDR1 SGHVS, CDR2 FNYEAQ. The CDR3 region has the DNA TGTGCCAGCTTCGAGTCGGGGGAGCAGTTCTTC. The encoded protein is CASFESGEQFF.